The 15 T cell receptor beta chains in this list originate from one sample, sequenced in a study of blood T cells in healthy people across ages. For the second PCR, which ran for about 7 to 11 cycles, a sample-barcoded 5' primer and a J-beta primer mix were used. In TCRdb, the 5' RACE reads were re-called with MiXCR into one record per CDR3 protein. This table has about 1.8 million distinct CDR3 sequences, roughly 50% appearing once. Material for sequencing was blood. The source of these receptors is a woman in her thirties or forties in good health.

The chain links TRBV4-2 to TRBJ2-1; D may be TRBD1 (6 bases). V lost 1 base to trimming and J lost 7 bases, with 14 bases between them. The CDR3 spans 15 residues. Germline-derived CDR1 and CDR2 are LGHNA and YNFKEQ. CDR3 sequence reads: CASSQGRQGWNEQFF. CDR3 DNA sequence: TGTGCCAGCAGCCAAGGGCGGCAGGGGTGGAATGAGCAGTTCTTC.

V and J are TRBV9 and TRBJ2-4; 13 bases are shared with TRBD2. The closer fit of TRBJ2-5 to the DNA end suggests the J call may be wrong. Germline-derived CDR1 and CDR2 are SGDLS and YYNGEE. The CDR3 totals 15 residues. CDR3 bases: TGTGCCAGCAGCGGGACTAGCGGGGGAGTTGAGACCCAGTACTTC. It codes for CASSGTSGGVETQYF.

This clonotype was found a few times. The rearrangement joins TRBV5-1 to TRBJ1-4; the D gene is possibly TRBD1 (6 bases). Germline V gives CDR1 SGHRS, CDR2 YFSETQ. Deletions cut 2 bases from V and 7 bases from J, with 18 bases between. The CDR3 is made up of 16 amino acids. The chain's CDR3 is CASSFSSDSFGEKLFF. CDR3 nucleotides: TGCGCCAGCAGCTTCTCTTCGGACAGTTTCGGTGAAAAACTGTTTTTT.

The gene calls are TRBV7-9 and TRBJ2-2, with TRBD2 identical over 7 bases. Germline CDR1 and CDR2: SEHNR and FQNEAQ (reference sequence). V lost 2 bases to trimming and J lost 3 bases; unmatched junction nucleotides: 3. CDR3 size: 15 residues. CDR3 DNA sequence: TGTGCCAGCAGCTTACAAGCGGGGTACACCGGGGAGCTGTTTTTT. As protein: CASSLQAGYTGELFF.

This clonotype has more than one count but fewer than ten. V usage is TRBV4-2 and J usage is TRBJ2-4, with 9 bases lining up with TRBD2. The assigned J gene may be wrong: the sequence end matches TRBJ2-7 better. CDR3 length equals 14 residues. In germline, CDR1 is LGHNA, CDR2 YNFKEQ. CDR3 nucleotides: TGTGCCAGCAGCCGGCAAGCGGGGGGAGACGAGCAGTACTTC. It encodes CASSRQAGGDEQYF.

The chain couples TRBV6-6 to TRBJ2-5, with a weak D call TRBD1 (6 bases). The germline V and J ends were trimmed by 10 bases and 4 bases, with 10 bases remaining between them. CDR1 MNHNY and CDR2 SVGAGI come from the germline V gene (reference sequence). The CDR3 spans 11 residues. CDR3 DNA sequence: TGTGCCACGGGACACCGAGAGACCCAGTACTTC. It yields the protein CATGHRETQYF.

V and J are TRBV6-2 or TRBV6-3 and TRBJ2-1; the D gene is possibly TRBD1 (6 bases). Deletions cut 6 bases from V and 7 bases from J, with 13 bases between. The length of the CDR3 is 13 residues. Germline V gene sequence: CDR1 MNHEY, CDR2 SVGEGT. In nucleotides, the CDR3 is TGTGCCAGCAGCCCCATACAGGGAAATGAGCAGTTCTTC. It encodes CASSPIQGNEQFF.

In regard to this clonotype: Germline and junction disagree at one end, which may indicate a read error. V is TRBV7-2 and J is TRBJ1-2, with D perhaps matching TRBD1 (5 bases). The CDR3 totals 16 residues. Germline V gene data show CDR1 as SGHTA and CDR2 as FQGNSA. This chain's CDR3 is CARSLAGQTPGYGYTF. In DNA, the CDR3 is TGTGCCCGCAGCTTAGCGGGGCAAACCCCCGGCTATGGCTACACCTTC.

Notes on this clonotype: This could be a read error, since a much larger clone is one nucleotide away. The V call is TRBV10-3, the J call TRBJ2-3; TRBD1 agrees at 9 bases. The J segment lost 2 bases and the V segment lost 0 bases, leaving 3 bases of the junction unmatched. Germline CDR1 and CDR2: ENHRY and SYGVKD. The CDR3 sequence is 16 residues long. This chain's CDR3 is CAISESGQGPTDTQYF. The CDR3 DNA reads as TGTGCCATCAGTGAGTCGGGACAGGGCCCCACAGATACGCAGTATTTT.

CDR3 bases: TGTGCCAGCAGTTCAGCGGGGGGTCTCGGGACCCAGTACTTC. Protein: CASSSAGGLGTQYF. The chain links TRBV11-1 to TRBJ2-5; 9 bases match TRBD2. J gave up 7 bases and V 6 bases, and 9 bases lay outside the gene matches. CDR1 and CDR2 from the germline V gene are SGHAT and FQDESV (reference sequence). This CDR3 spans 14 amino acids.

The chain is built from TRBV2 and TRBJ2-5, with a tentative D call TRBD1 (5 bases). Germline-derived CDR1 and CDR2 are SNHLY and FYNNEI. Trimming pared 0 bases from V and 11 bases from J, leaving 19 bases between. The CDR3 has 15 residues. In nucleotides, the CDR3 is TGTGCCAGCAGTGAAGCAGGGGCTCAGTACAATGAGCAGTACTTC. Residues: CASSEAGAQYNEQYF.

The V call is TRBV28, the J call TRBJ2-7, with 7 bases aligning to TRBD2. Germline V gives CDR1 MDHEN, CDR2 SYDVKM. V lost 6 bases to trimming and J lost 0 bases; unmatched junction nucleotides: 8. The CDR3 contains 15 residues. CDR3 in DNA: TGTGCCAGCAGCCGGAACGGGGGGAGCTCCTACGAGCAGTACTTC. This gives the protein CASSRNGGSSYEQYF.

V gene TRBV7-6 combines with J gene TRBJ2-3; 10 nucleotides match TRBD1. The germline V gene encodes CDR1 SGHVS and CDR2 FNYEAQ. The CDR3 loop spans 16 amino acids. J was trimmed by 5 bases and V by 5 bases; bases with no gene match: 10. CDR3: CASSDGTGVFGDTQYF. DNA for the CDR3: TGTGCCAGCAGCGACGGGACAGGGGTTTTTGGAGATACGCAGTATTTT.

This chain joins TRBV7-6 and TRBJ2-5; TRBD2 aligns across 8 bases. This CDR3 comprises 12 residues. The germline CDR1 and CDR2 sequences are SGHVS and FNYEAQ. Trimming at V came to 8 bases and at J to 5 bases, leaving 4 bases not matched to a gene. The CDR3, as DNA: TGTGCCAGCCGACTAGCGTCTGAGACCCAGTACTTC. Its protein product is CASRLASETQYF. Complete variable domain (other parts from reference TRBV7-6 and TRBJ2-5): GAGVSQSPRYKVTKRGQDVALRCDPISGHVSLYWYRQALGQGPEFLTYFNYEAQQDKSGLPNDRFSAERPEGSISTLTIQRTEQRDSAMYRCASRLASETQYFGPGTRLLVL.

A remark on this clonotype: The junction and the germline gene differ at one end; a read error may be behind it. The chain joins TRBV15 to TRBJ1-5, with TRBD1 matching over 7 bases. This CDR3 spans 14 amino acids. Germline V gene lookup returns CDR1 LNHNV and CDR2 YYDKDF (reference sequence). DNA of the CDR3: TGTGCCACCAGTACCGGGACAGAGAATCAGCCCCGGCATTTT. It encodes CATSTGTENQPRHF.